The entry below gives a single T cell receptor (beta chain) sequence along with its context. Profiled with immunoSEQ multiplex PCR; TCRdb holds only in-frame clones, not every one. The sample lists fewer than 1.8 million clones, approximately 98.5% seen once, with 0.36% in the top ten. The sample originates from a study of shared clonotypes between healthy human individuals. V dropped 3 bases and J dropped 6; count of bases not matched to a gene: 6. CDR3 size: 15 residues. Germline loops: CDR1 SGHTA, CDR2 FQGNSA. The source of this sequence is a man aged 25 to 40 in good health. The sequenced material came from naive CD4+ T cells sorted from blood. The sample's subset: CD45RA+ positively selected. The J gene is TRBJ1-4, the V gene TRBV7-2; TRBD1 agrees at 8 bases. CDR3 sequence (DNA): TGTGCCAGCAGCTTTAACTCAGGGGGCTATGAAAAACTGTTTTTT. Amino acids: CASSFNSGGYEKLFF.